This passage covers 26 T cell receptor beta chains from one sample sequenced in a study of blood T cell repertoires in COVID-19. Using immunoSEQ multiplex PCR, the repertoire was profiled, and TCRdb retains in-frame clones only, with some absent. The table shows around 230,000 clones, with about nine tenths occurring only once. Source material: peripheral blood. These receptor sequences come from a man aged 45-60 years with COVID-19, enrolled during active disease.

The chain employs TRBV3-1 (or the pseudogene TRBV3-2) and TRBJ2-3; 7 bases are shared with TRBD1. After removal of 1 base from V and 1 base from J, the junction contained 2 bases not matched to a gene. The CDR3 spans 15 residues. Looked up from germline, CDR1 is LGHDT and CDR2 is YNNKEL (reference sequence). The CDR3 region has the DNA TGTGCCAGCAGCCAAGGTAGGGGGCGCACAGATACGCAGTATTTT. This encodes CASSQGRGRTDTQYF.

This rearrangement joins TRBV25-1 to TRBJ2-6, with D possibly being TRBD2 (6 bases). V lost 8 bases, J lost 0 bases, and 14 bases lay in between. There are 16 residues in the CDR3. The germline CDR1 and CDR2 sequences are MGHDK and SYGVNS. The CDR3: CASGIRGTSGANVLTF. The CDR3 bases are TGTGCCAGCGGGATCCGGGGGACCTCTGGGGCCAACGTCCTGACTTTC. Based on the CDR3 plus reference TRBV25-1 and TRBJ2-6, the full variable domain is EADIYQTPRYLVIGTGKKITLECSQTMGHDKMYWYQQDPGMELHLIHYSYGVNSTEKGDLSSESTVSRIRTEHFPLTLESARPSHTSQYLCASGIRGTSGANVLTFGAGSRLTVL.

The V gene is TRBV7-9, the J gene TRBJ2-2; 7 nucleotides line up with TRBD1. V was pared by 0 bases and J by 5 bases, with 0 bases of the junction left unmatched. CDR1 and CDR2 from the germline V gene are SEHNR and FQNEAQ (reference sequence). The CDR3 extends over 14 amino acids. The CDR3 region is CASSLATGTGELFF. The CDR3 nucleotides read TGTGCCAGCAGCTTAGCGACAGGGACCGGGGAGCTGTTTTTT.

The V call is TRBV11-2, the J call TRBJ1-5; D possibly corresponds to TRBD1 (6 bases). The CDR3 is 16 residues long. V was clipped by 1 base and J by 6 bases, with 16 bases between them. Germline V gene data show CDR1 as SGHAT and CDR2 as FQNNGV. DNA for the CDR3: TGTGCCAGCAGCTTAGGAACCAGGGGTGATTCTCAGCCCCAGCATTTT. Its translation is CASSLGTRGDSQPQHF.

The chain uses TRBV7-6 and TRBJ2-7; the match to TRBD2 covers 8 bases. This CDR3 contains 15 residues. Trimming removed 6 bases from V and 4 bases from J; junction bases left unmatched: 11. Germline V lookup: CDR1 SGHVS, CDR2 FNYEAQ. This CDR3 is CASSLRETSDYEQYF. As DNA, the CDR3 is TGTGCCAGCAGTTTAAGAGAGACTAGCGATTACGAGCAGTACTTC.

CDR3 residues: CASSLRGGAGTNYGYTF. The CDR3 coding sequence is TGTGCCAGCAGCTTAAGAGGCGGAGCGGGGACCAACTATGGCTACACCTTC. The rearrangement uses TRBV7-2 and TRBJ1-2; possibly TRBD1 for D (5 bases). The length of the CDR3 is 17 residues. Trimming cost V 2 bases and J 2 bases, with 18 bases left between them. Per germline, CDR1 SGHTA and CDR2 FQGNSA.

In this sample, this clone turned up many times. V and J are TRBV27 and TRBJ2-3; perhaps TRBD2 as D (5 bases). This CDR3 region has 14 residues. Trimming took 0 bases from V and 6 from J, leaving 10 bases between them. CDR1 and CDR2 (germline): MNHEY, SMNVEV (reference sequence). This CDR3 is CASSLSSGIDTQYF. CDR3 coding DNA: TGTGCCAGCAGTTTATCGTCCGGGATTGATACGCAGTATTTT.

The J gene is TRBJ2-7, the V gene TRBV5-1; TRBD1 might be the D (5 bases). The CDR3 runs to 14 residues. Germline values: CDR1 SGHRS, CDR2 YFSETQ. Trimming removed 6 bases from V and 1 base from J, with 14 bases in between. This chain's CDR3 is CASKPTVPSYEQYF. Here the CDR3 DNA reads TGCGCCAGCAAGCCGACAGTCCCTTCCTACGAGCAGTACTTC.

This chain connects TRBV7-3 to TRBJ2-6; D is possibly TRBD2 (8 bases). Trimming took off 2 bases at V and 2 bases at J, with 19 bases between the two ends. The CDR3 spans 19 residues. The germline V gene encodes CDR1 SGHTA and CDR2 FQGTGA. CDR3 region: CASSLFPTGGGAGANVLTF. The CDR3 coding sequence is TGTGCCAGCAGCTTATTCCCGACGGGAGGGGGCGCTGGGGCCAACGTCCTGACTTTC.

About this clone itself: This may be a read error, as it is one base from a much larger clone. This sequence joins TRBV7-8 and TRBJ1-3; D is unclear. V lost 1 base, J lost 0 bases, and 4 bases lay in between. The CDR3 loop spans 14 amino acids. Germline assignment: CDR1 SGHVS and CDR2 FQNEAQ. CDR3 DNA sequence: TGTGCCAGCAGCTTAGGGAGCTCTGGAAACACCATATATTTT. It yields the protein CASSLGSSGNTIYF.

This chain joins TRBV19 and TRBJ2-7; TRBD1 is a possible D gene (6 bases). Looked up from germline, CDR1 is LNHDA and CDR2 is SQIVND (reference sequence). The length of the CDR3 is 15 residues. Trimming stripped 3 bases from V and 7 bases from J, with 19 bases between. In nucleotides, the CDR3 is TGTGCCAGTAGTATTTACGGGGACAACTTAGGAGAGCAGTACTTC. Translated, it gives CASSIYGDNLGEQYF.

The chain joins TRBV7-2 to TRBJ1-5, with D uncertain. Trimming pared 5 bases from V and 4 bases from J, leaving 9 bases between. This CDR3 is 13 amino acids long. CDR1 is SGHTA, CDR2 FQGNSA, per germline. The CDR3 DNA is TGTGCCAGCAGCCAAAGGAGTAATCAGCCCCAGCATTTT. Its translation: CASSQRSNQPQHF.

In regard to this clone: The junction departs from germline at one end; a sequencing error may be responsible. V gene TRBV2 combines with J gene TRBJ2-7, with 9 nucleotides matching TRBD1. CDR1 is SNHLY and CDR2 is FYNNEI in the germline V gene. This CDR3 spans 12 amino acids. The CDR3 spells CASTPGGQGPFF. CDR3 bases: TGTGCCAGCACCCCAGGGGGACAGGGCCCTTTCTTC.

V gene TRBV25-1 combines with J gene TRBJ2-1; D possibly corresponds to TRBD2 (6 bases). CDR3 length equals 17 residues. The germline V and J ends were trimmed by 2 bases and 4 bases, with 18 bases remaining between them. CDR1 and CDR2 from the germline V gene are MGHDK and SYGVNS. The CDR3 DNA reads TGTGCCAGCAGTGAACCCTGGATGGGGGGTATATACAATGAGCAGTTCTTC. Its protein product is CASSEPWMGGIYNEQFF. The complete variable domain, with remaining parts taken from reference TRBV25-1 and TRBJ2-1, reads EADIYQTPRYLVIGTGKKITLECSQTMGHDKMYWYQQDPGMELHLIHYSYGVNSTEKGDLSSESTVSRIRTEHFPLTLESARPSHTSQYLCASSEPWMGGIYNEQFFGPGTRLTVL.

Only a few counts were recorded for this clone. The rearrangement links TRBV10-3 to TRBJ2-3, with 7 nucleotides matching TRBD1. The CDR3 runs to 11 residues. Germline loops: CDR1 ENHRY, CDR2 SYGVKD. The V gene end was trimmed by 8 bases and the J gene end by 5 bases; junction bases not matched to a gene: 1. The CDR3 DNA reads TGTGCCATCGGACAGGTAGATACGCAGTATTTT. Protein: CAIGQVDTQYF.

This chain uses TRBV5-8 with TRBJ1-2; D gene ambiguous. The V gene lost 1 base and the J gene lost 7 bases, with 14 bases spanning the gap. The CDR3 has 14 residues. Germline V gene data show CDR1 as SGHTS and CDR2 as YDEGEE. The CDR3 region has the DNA TGTGCCAGCAGCTTGAACGCTTTCGCGCCTGGCTACACCTTC. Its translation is CASSLNAFAPGYTF.

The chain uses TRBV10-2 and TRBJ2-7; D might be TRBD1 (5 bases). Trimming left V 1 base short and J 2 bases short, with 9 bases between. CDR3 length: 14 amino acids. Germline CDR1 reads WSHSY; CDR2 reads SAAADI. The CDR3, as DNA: TGCGCCAGCAGTGAGTACAGGTCTCCCTACGAGCAGTACTTC. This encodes CASSEYRSPYEQYF.

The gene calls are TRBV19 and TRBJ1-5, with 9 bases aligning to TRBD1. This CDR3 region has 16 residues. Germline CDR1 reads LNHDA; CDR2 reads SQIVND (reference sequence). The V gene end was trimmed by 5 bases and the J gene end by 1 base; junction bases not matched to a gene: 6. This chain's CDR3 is CASSPGQGVSNQPQHF. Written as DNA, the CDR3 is TGTGCCAGTAGTCCGGGACAGGGCGTCAGCAATCAGCCCCAGCATTTT. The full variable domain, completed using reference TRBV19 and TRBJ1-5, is DGGITQSPKYLFRKEGQNVTLSCEQNLNHDAMYWYRQDPGQGLRLIYYSQIVNDFQKGDIAEGYSVSREKKESFPLTVTSAQKNPTAFYLCASSPGQGVSNQPQHFGDGTRLSIL.

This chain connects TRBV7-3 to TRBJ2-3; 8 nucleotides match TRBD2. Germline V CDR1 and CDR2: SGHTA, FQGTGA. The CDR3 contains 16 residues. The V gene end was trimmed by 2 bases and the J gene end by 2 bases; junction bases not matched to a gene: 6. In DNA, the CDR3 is TGTGCCAGCAGCTTACATGAGACTAGCGTCACAGATACGCAGTATTTT. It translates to CASSLHETSVTDTQYF.

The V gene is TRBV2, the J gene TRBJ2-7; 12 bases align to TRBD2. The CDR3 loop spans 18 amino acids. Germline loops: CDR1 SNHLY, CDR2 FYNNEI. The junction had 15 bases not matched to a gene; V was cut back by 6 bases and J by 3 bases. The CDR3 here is CASRADWLAGGPNYEQYF. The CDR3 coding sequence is TGTGCCAGCAGGGCCGACTGGCTAGCGGGAGGGCCAAACTACGAGCAGTACTTC.

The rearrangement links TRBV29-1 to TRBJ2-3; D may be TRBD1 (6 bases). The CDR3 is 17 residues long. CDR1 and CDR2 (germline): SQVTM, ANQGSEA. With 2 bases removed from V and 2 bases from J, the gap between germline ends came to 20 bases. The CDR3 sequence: CSVEQQQGPSVTDTQYF. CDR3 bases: TGCAGCGTTGAACAACAACAGGGACCGTCGGTCACAGATACGCAGTATTTT.

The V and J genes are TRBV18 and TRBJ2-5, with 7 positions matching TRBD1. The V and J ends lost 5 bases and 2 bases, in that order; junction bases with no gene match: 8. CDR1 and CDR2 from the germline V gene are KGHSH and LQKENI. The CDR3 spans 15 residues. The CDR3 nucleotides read TGTGCCAGCTCATCTGGGACAGTCACTCAAGAGACCCAGTACTTC. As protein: CASSSGTVTQETQYF.

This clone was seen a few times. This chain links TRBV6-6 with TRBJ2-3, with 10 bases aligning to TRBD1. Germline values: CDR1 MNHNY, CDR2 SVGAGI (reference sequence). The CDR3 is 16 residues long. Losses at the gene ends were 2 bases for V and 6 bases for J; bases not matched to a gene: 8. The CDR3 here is CASSYVPGQGKDTQYF. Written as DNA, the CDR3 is TGTGCCAGCAGTTACGTCCCGGGACAGGGGAAGGATACGCAGTATTTT.

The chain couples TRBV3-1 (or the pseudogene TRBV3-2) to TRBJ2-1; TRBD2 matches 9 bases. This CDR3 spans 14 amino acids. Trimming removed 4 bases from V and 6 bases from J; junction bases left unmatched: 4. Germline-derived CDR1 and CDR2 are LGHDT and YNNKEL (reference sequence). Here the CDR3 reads CASSRTSESNEQFF. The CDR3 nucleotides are TGTGCCAGCAGCCGGACTAGCGAGTCCAATGAGCAGTTCTTC.

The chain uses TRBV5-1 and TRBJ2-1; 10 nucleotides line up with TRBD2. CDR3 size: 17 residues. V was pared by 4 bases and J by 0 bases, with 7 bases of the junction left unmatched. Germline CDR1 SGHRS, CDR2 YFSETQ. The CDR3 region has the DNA TGCGCCAGCAGCCCCGGACTAGCGGCAAACTCCTACAATGAGCAGTTCTTC. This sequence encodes CASSPGLAANSYNEQFF.

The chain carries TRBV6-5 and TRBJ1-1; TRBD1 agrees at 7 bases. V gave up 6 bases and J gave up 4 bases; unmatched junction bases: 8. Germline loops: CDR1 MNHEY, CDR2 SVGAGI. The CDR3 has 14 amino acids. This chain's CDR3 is CASRRSTGPTEAFF. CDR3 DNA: TGTGCCAGCAGACGTTCGACAGGGCCCACTGAAGCTTTCTTT.